Included here is one T cell receptor (beta chain) sequence, with context. Its antigen is undetermined. Repertoires were generated with immunoSEQ multiplex PCR, while TCRdb's copy carries only in-frame clones and drops some. Of some 250,000 clones listed, 90% are singletons. This record comes from a study of cytomegalovirus exposure and HLA in healthy donors. The germline gives CDR1 MNHEY, CDR2 SVGAGI. V shed 6 bases and J shed 4 bases, with 16 bases lying between them. The CDR3 runs 15 residues. Findings of the study overall: A few CMV-associated chains proved CMV antigen-specific in vitro.

The chain is built from TRBV6-5 and TRBJ1-5; no firm D call. Sequences were obtained from PBMCs. This receptor was taken from a woman younger than 30 in good health and CMV-seronegative. CDR3 amino acids: CASSWSPAVNQPQHF. The CDR3 DNA is TGTGCCAGCAGCTGGTCGCCAGCGGTGAATCAGCCCCAGCATTTT.